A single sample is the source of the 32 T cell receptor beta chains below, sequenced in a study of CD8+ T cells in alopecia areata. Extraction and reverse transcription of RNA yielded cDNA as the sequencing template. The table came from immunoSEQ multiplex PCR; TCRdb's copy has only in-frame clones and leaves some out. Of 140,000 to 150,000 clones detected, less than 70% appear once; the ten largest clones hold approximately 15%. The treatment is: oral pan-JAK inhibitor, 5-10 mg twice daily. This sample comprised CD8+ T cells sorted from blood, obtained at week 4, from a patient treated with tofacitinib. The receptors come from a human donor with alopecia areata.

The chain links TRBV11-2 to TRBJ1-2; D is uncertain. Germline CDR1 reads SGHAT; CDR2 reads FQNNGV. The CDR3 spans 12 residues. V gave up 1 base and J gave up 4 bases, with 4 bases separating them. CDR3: CASSLVGYGYTF. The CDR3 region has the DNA TGTGCCAGCAGCTTAGTGGGCTATGGCTACACCTTC.

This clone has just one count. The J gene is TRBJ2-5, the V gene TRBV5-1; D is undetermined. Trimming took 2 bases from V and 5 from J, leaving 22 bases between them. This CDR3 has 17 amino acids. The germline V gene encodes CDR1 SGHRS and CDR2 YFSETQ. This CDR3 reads CASSLTQLPNPVETQYF. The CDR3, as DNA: TGCGCCAGCAGCTTAACGCAGCTACCCAACCCCGTGGAGACCCAGTACTTC. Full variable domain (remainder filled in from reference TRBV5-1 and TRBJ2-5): KAGVTQTPRYLIKTRGQQVTLSCSPISGHRSVSWYQQTPGQGLQFLFEYFSETQRNKGNFPGRFSGRQFSNSRSEMNVSTLELGDSALYLCASSLTQLPNPVETQYFGPGTRLLVL.

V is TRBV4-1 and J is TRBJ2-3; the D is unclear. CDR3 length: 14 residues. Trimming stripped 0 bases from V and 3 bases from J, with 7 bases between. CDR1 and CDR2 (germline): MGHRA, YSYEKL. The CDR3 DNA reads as TGCGCCAGCAGCCAAGATATGGAGACAGATACGCAGTATTTT. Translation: CASSQDMETDTQYF.

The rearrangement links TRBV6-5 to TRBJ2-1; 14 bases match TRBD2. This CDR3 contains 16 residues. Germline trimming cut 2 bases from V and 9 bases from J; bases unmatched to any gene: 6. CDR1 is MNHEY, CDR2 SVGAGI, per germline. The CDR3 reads CASSYATSGGALEQFF. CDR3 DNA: TGTGCCAGCAGTTACGCGACTAGCGGGGGGGCCCTTGAGCAGTTCTTC.

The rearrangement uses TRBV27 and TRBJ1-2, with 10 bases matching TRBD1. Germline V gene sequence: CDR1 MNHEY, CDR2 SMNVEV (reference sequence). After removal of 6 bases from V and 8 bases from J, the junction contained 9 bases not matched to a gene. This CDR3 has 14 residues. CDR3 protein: CASRLTGGMRGYTF. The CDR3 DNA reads TGTGCCAGCAGATTGACAGGGGGCATGAGGGGCTACACCTTC.

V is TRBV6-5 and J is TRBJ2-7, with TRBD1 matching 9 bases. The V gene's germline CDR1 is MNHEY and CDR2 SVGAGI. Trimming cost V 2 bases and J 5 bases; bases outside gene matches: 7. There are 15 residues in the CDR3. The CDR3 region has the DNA TGTGCCAGCAGTTACGACGGGACAGGGAACCACGAGCAGTACTTC. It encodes CASSYDGTGNHEQYF.

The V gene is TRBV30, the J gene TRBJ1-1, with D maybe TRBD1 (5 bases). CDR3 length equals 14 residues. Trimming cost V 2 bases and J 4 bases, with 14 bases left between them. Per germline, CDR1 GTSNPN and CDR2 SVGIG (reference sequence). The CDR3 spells CAWSKLMGPTEAFF. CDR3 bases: TGTGCCTGGAGTAAACTGATGGGGCCCACTGAAGCTTTCTTT.

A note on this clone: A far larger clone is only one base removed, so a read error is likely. DNA of the CDR3: TGTGCCAGCAGCTTAGAACAGGGGCTCTACAATGAGCAGTTCTTC. It translates to CASSLEQGLYNEQFF. V and J are TRBV13 and TRBJ2-1, with 7 bases fitting TRBD1. Germline V lookup: CDR1 PRHDT, CDR2 FYEKMQ (reference sequence). The ends lost 1 base at V and 3 bases at J; junction bases unmatched: 3. The CDR3 length is 15 residues. Together with reference TRBV13 and TRBJ2-1, the CDR3 gives the full variable domain: AAGVIQSPRHLIKEKRETATLKCYPIPRHDTVYWYQQGPGQDPQFLISFYEKMQSDKGSIPDRFSAQQFSDYHSELNMSSLELGDSALYFCASSLEQGLYNEQFFGPGTRLTVL.

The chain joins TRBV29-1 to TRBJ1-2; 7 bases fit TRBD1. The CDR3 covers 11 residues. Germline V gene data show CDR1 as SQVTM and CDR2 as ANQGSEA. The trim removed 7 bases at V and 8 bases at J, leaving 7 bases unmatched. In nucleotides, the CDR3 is TGCAGCGATATTACAGGGGCGGGCTACACCTTC. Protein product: CSDITGAGYTF.

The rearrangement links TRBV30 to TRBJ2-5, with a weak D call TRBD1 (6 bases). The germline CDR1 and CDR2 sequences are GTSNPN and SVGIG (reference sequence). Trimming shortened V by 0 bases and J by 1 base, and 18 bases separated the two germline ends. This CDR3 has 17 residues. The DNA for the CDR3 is TGTGCCTGGAGTGTACAGTCTCCCAGGGGTGCCCAAGAGACCCAGTACTTC. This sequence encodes CAWSVQSPRGAQETQYF.

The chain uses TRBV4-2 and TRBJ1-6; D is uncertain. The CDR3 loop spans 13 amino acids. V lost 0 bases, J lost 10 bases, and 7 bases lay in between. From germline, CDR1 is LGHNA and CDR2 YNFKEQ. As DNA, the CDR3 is TGTGCCAGCAGCCAAGATATGGAGTCACCCCTCCACTTT. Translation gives CASSQDMESPLHF.

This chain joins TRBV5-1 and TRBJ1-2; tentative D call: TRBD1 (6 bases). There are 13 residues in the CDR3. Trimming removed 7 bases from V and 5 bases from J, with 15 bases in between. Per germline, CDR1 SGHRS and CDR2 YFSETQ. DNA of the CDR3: TGCGCCAGCTCCCTCGGAACAGGGTATGGCTACACCTTC. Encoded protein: CASSLGTGYGYTF.

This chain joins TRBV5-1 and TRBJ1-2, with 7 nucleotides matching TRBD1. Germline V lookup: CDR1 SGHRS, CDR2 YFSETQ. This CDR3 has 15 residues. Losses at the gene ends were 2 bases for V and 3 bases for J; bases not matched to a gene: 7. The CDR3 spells CASSFDGQAHYGYTF. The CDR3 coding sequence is TGCGCCAGCAGCTTCGATGGACAGGCGCACTATGGCTACACCTTC.

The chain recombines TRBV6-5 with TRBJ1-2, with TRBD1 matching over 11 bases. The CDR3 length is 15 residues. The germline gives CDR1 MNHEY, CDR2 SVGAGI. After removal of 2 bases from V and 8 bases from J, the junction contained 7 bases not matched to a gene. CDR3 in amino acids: CASSYLGQGVEGYTF. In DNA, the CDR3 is TGTGCCAGCAGTTACCTGGGACAGGGGGTCGAAGGCTACACCTTC.

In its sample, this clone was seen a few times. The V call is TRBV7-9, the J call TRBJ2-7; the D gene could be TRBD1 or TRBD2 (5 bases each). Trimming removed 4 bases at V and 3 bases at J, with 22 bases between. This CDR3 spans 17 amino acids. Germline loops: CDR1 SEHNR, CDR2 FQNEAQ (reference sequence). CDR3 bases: TGTGCCAGCAGCTCGGGTTCCCGGGGCCACTTAAGCTACGAGCAGTACTTC. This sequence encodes CASSSGSRGHLSYEQYF.

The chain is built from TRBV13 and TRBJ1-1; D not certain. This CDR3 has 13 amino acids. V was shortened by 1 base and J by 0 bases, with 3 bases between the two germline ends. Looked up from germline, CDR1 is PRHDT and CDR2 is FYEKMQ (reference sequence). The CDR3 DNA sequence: TGTGCCAGCAGCTTAGTTTTGAACACTGAAGCTTTCTTT. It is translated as CASSLVLNTEAFF.

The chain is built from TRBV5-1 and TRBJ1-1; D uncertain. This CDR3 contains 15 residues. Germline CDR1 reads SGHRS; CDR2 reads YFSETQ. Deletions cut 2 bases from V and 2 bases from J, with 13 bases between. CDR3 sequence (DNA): TGCGCCAGCAGCTTACAAAGCCTACCTAACACTGAAGCTTTCTTT. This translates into CASSLQSLPNTEAFF.

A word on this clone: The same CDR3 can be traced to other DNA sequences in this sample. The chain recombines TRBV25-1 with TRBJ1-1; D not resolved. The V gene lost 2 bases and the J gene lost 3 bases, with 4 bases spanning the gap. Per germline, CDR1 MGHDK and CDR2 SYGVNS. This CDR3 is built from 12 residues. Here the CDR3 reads CASSEGHTEAFF. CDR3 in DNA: TGTGCCAGCAGTGAAGGCCACACTGAAGCTTTCTTT.

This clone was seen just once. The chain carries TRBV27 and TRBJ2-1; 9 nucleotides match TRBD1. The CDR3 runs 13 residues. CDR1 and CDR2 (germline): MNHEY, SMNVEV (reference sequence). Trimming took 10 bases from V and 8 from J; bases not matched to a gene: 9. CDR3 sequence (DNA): TGTGCCATCTGGGACAGGGAGGTCGATGAGCAGTTCTTC. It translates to CAIWDREVDEQFF.

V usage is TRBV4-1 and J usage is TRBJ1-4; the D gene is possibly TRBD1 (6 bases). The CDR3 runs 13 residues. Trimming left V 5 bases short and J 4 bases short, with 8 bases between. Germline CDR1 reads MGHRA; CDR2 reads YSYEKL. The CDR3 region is CASSGGLNEKLFF. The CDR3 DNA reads TGCGCCAGCAGCGGGGGCCTTAATGAAAAACTGTTTTTT.

The CDR3 DNA reads TGTGCCAGCAGTTTGAGTTGGGGAAACATGAACACTGAAGCTTTCTTT. It translates to CASSLSWGNMNTEAFF. This chain connects TRBV27 to TRBJ1-1; D uncertain. The CDR3 runs to 16 residues. Trimming removed 3 bases at V and 0 bases at J, with 14 bases between. The germline gives CDR1 MNHEY, CDR2 SMNVEV (reference sequence).

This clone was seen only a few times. Here the CDR3 DNA reads TGCGCCAGCAGCCCGCGAGGCCAGGCGTCGAATTCACCCCTCCACTTT. Translation gives CASSPRGQASNSPLHF. V usage is TRBV4-1 and J usage is TRBJ1-6, with D unresolved. This CDR3 spans 16 amino acids. CDR1 MGHRA and CDR2 YSYEKL come from the germline V gene. The germline V and J ends were trimmed by 4 bases and 7 bases, with 17 bases remaining between them.

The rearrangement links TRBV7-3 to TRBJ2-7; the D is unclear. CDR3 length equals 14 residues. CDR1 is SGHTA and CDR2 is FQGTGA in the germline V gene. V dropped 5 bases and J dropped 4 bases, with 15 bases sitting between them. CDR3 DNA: TGTGCCAGCAGCCCCGACGGTACAACATACGAGCAGTACTTC. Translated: CASSPDGTTYEQYF.

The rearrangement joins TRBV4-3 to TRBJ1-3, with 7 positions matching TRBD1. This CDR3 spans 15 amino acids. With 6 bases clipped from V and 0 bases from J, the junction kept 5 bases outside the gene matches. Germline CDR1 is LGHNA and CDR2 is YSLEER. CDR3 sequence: CASRLDRFSGNTIYF. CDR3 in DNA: TGCGCCAGCAGACTGGACAGGTTCTCTGGAAACACCATATATTTT.

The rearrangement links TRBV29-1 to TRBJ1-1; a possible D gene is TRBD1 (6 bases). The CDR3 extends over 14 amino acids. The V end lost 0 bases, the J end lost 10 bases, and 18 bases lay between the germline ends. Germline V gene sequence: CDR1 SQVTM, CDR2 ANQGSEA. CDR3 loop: CSVEDPAGGGGAFF. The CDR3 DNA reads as TGCAGCGTTGAAGATCCCGCGGGGGGCGGGGGAGCTTTCTTT.

This chain's CDR3 is CASSEGFTWEGNYGYTF. The CDR3 region has the DNA TGTGCCAGCAGTGAAGGATTTACTTGGGAGGGAAACTATGGCTACACCTTC. The chain has TRBV6-1 and TRBJ1-2; D not resolved. The CDR3 totals 17 residues. Deletions cut 1 base from V and 2 bases from J, with 17 bases between. CDR1 and CDR2 from the germline V gene are MNHNS and SASEGT.

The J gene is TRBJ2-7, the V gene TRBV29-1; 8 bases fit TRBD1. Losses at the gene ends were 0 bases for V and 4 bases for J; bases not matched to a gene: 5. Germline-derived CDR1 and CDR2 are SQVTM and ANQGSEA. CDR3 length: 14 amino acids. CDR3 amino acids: CSVEETHRGYEQYF. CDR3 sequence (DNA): TGCAGCGTTGAAGAAACTCACAGGGGGTACGAGCAGTACTTC.

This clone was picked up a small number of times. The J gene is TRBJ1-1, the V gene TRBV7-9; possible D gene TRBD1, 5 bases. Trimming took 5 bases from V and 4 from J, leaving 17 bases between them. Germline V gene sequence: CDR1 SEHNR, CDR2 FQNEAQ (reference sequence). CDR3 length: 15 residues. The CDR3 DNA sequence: TGTGCCAGCAGCAGGGGACGGGTCTTGGGCACTGAAGCTTTCTTT. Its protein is CASSRGRVLGTEAFF.

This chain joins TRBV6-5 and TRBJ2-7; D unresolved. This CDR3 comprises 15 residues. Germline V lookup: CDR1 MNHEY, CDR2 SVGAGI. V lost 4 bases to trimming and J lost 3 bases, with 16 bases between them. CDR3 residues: CASSSGPANYYEQYF. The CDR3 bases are TGTGCCAGCAGTTCCGGGCCCGCCAACTACTACGAGCAGTACTTC.

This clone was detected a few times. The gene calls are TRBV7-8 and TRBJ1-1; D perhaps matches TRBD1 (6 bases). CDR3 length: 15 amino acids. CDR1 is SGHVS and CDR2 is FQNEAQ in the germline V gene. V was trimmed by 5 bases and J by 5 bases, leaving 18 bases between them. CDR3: CASSPALGARTEAFF. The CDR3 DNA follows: TGTGCCAGCAGCCCAGCGTTGGGGGCGAGGACTGAAGCTTTCTTT. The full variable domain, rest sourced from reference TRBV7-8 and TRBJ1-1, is GAGVSQSPRYKVAKRGQDVALRCDPISGHVSLFWYQQALGQGPEFLTYFQNEAQLDKSGLPSDRFFAERPEGSVSTLKIQRTQQEDSAVYLCASSPALGARTEAFFGQGTRLTVV.

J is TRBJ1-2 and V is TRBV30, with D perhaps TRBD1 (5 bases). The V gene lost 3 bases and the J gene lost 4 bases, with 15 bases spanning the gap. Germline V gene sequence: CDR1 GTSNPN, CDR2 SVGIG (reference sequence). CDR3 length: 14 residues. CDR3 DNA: TGTGCCTGGAGCAGGGCCACTTGGAGCTATGGCTACACCTTC. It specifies CAWSRATWSYGYTF. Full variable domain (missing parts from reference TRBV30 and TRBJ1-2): SQTIHQWPATLVQPVGSPLSLECTVEGTSNPNLYWYRQAAGRGLQLLFYSVGIGQISSEVPQNLSASRPQDRQFILSSKKLLLSDSGFYLCAWSRATWSYGYTFGSGTRLTVV.

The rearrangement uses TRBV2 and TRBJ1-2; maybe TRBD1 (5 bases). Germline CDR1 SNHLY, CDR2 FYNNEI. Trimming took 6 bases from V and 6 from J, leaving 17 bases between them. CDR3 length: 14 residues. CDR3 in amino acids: CASRAREFRDGYTF. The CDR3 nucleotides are TGTGCCAGCAGGGCCAGGGAATTTAGGGATGGCTACACCTTC.